Presented here are 3 T cell receptor beta chains from one specimen sequenced in a study of T-cell memory formation after mild COVID-19 (dated by TCRdb to about 2021). The receptor library was made with 5' RACE. The run used an Illumina NovaSeq 6000. Through fastp at Q25 and MiXCR, TCRdb rebuilt clones from the public reads, retaining in-frame beta chains. Under each unique CDR3 protein, matching rows form one entry showing the most common genes and DNA. The sample table shows about 250,000 distinct CDR3 sequences, and 15% are seen once. The ten largest clones capture 2.1% of the sample. Sequencing was done on a sample of PBMCs or a T cell subset sorted from them (not recorded which). The receptors were gathered from an adult woman who had mild COVID-19 (a few samples of this study predate the infection). The sample titles of this study are shuffled in the database, so cell type and time point are left out; the donor was told from shared clones.

This clonotype was found a few times. V is TRBV5-1 and J is TRBJ2-6; D perhaps matches TRBD1 (5 bases). The germline gives CDR1 SGHRS, CDR2 YFSETQ. CDR3 length: 18 residues. Deletions cut 0 bases from V and 0 bases from J, with 13 bases between. The CDR3 DNA sequence: TGCGCCAGCAGCTTGGCAGGGCACGGACCCTCTGGGGCCAACGTCCTGACTTTC. Residues: CASSLAGHGPSGANVLTF.

The rearrangement links TRBV5-1 to TRBJ2-3; no clear D. V dropped 0 bases and J dropped 3 bases, with 5 bases sitting between them. Germline CDR1 SGHRS, CDR2 YFSETQ. The CDR3 runs to 13 residues. CDR3 coding DNA: TGCGCCAGCAGCTTGGGGGAAACAGATACGCAGTATTTT. Amino acid sequence: CASSLGETDTQYF.

The rearrangement joins TRBV20-1 to TRBJ2-7; D possibly uses TRBD1 or TRBD2 (5 bases each). There are 15 residues in the CDR3. Germline lookup yields CDR1 DFQATT and CDR2 SNEGSKA (reference sequence). V was trimmed by 1 base and J by 3 bases, leaving 16 bases between them. The CDR3 region has the DNA TGCAGTGCTAGAGCCGGGGCAAAGGCTGACTACGAGCAGTACTTC. Protein product: CSARAGAKADYEQYF.